Shown below are 30 T cell receptor beta chains from a single sample sequenced in a study of cytomegalovirus exposure and HLA in healthy donors (dated by TCRdb to the late 2010s). Library method: the immunoSEQ multiplex PCR assay. A mixture of 60 forward primers for TCR Vbeta segments and 13 reverse primers for TCR Jbeta segments was used in the multiplex PCR. Here the immuneACCESS table is served through TCRdb, limited to in-frame sequences with V and J called. Missing clones are a known gap in these copies; in checked studies unresolved V genes cover under half, and the rest lacks a known reason. The sample table contains 150,000 to 250,000 clones; only one count was recorded for 65% to 80% of them. The top ten hold around 4.8% of the sample. The sample comprised PBMCs. These receptors were collected from a woman in her 30s in good health and CMV-seropositive.

This clone came up once. This chain links TRBV18 with TRBJ2-7, with a possible D match to TRBD1 (6 bases). The CDR3 loop spans 15 amino acids. The germline CDR1 and CDR2 sequences are KGHSH and LQKENI. Trimming cost V 3 bases and J 3 bases, with 15 bases left between them. The CDR3 protein is CASSPPRTDSYEQYF. The CDR3, as DNA: TGTGCCAGCTCACCCCCGAGGACAGACAGCTACGAGCAGTACTTC.

This chain uses TRBV11-2 with TRBJ1-2, with 9 positions matching TRBD1. V lost 3 bases, J lost 2 bases, and 4 bases stayed unmatched. Germline assignment: CDR1 SGHAT and CDR2 FQNNGV. This CDR3 region has 15 residues. CDR3 protein: CASSFTGGANYGYTF. The CDR3 coding sequence is TGTGCCAGCAGCTTCACAGGGGGCGCGAACTATGGCTACACCTTC.

The rearrangement uses TRBV11-2 and TRBJ2-2, with TRBD1 matching 9 bases. Germline-derived CDR1 and CDR2 are SGHAT and FQNNGV. Trimming at V came to 6 bases and at J to 7 bases, leaving 9 bases not matched to a gene. The CDR3 length is 15 residues. The CDR3 nucleotides read TGTGCCAGCAGGACCGGGACAGGGAGGCGCGGGGAGCTGTTTTTT. Protein sequence: CASRTGTGRRGELFF. The full variable domain, in which reference TRBV11-2 and TRBJ2-2 provide the parts outside the CDR3, is EAGVAQSPRYKIIEKRQSVAFWCNPISGHATLYWYQQILGQGPKLLIQFQNNGVVDDSQLPKDRFSAERLKGVDSTLKIQPAKLEDSAVYLCASRTGTGRRGELFFGEGSRLTVL.

The genes are TRBV10-3 and TRBJ1-2, with TRBD1 identical over 7 bases. V lost 6 bases and J lost 4; bases outside the gene matches: 8. The CDR3 contains 14 residues. Germline lookup yields CDR1 ENHRY and CDR2 SYGVKD. This CDR3 reads CAISTGTDFYGYTF. The CDR3 nucleotides read TGTGCCATCAGCACCGGGACAGATTTCTATGGCTACACCTTC.

J is TRBJ2-5 and V is TRBV29-1, with TRBD1 matching 9 bases. Germline assignment: CDR1 SQVTM and CDR2 ANQGSEA. After removal of 4 bases from V and 1 base from J, the junction contained 10 bases not matched to a gene. The CDR3 loop spans 16 amino acids. The CDR3 protein is CSVGPWDREIQETQYF. CDR3 nucleotide sequence: TGCAGCGTTGGCCCTTGGGACAGGGAGATCCAAGAGACCCAGTACTTC.

V gene TRBV7-2 combines with J gene TRBJ2-6, with D possibly being TRBD2 (7 bases). The CDR3 totals 19 residues. Germline loops: CDR1 SGHTA, CDR2 FQGNSA. Trimming took 2 bases from V and 2 from J, leaving 19 bases between them. The CDR3 is CASSLRRGGSMTGANVLTF. The CDR3 DNA reads as TGTGCCAGCAGCTTACGGAGGGGGGGTAGCATGACTGGGGCCAACGTCCTGACTTTC.

The chain uses TRBV6-5 and TRBJ2-4; D perhaps matches TRBD2 (6 bases). Germline V gene sequence: CDR1 MNHEY, CDR2 SVGAGI. The CDR3 is 16 residues long. Trimming stripped 0 bases from V and 0 bases from J, with 9 bases between. The CDR3 DNA sequence: TGTGCCAGCAGTTACTCTAGCGGAGCAGCCAAAAACATTCAGTACTTC. Amino acids: CASSYSSGAAKNIQYF.

The chain recombines TRBV7-9 with TRBJ2-5; TRBD2 matches 8 bases. V was pared by 4 bases and J by 3 bases, with 10 bases of the junction left unmatched. Germline V lookup: CDR1 SEHNR, CDR2 FQNEAQ (reference sequence). The CDR3 sequence is 16 residues long. DNA of the CDR3: TGTGCCAGCAGCTCTCGCTTTGGTAGCGGGAAAGAGACCCAGTACTTC. Protein sequence: CASSSRFGSGKETQYF. Filled out from reference TRBV7-9 and TRBJ2-5, the complete variable domain reads DTGVSQNPRHKITKRGQNVTFRCDPISEHNRLYWYRQTLGQGPEFLTYFQNEAQLEKSRLLSDRFSAERPKGSFSTLEIQRTEQGDSAMYLCASSSRFGSGKETQYFGPGTRLLVL.

The CDR3 region is CASKEGANEQFF. The CDR3 coding sequence is TGTGCCAGCAAGGAGGGAGCGAATGAGCAGTTCTTC. This chain connects TRBV6-1 to TRBJ2-1; TRBD2 is a possible D gene (6 bases). The CDR3 consists of 12 residues. Trimming stripped 7 bases from V and 7 bases from J, with 11 bases between. Germline CDR1 reads MNHNS; CDR2 reads SASEGT.

V and J are TRBV6-5 and TRBJ2-2; D remains unclear. The CDR3 runs 14 residues. The germline CDR1 and CDR2 sequences are MNHEY and SVGAGI. V was cut by 6 bases and J by 4 bases, with 12 bases left in between. The CDR3 DNA reads as TGTGCCAGCAGACCCACCTTGCGCACCGGGGAGCTGTTTTTT. Protein product: CASRPTLRTGELFF.

This chain joins TRBV7-8 and TRBJ2-7, with D perhaps TRBD2 (5 bases). CDR1 SGHVS and CDR2 FQNEAQ come from the germline V gene. V was clipped by 3 bases and J by 2 bases, with 11 bases between them. The CDR3 is 14 residues long. The CDR3 protein is CASSFEGVAYEQYF. The DNA of the CDR3 is TGTGCCAGCAGCTTTGAGGGCGTAGCCTACGAGCAGTACTTC.

This chain connects TRBV6-6 to TRBJ1-5; D call uncertain. The CDR3 is 12 amino acids. The germline V and J ends were trimmed by 2 bases and 7 bases, with 6 bases remaining between them. The germline CDR1 and CDR2 sequences are MNHNY and SVGAGI (reference sequence). CDR3 DNA sequence: TGTGCCAGCAGTTACGTGCTACAGCCCCAGCATTTT. Encoded protein: CASSYVLQPQHF.

V and J are TRBV4-3 and TRBJ2-5; tentatively, D is TRBD2 (7 bases). Germline CDR1 reads LGHNA; CDR2 reads YSLEER. V was clipped by 1 base and J by 4 bases, with 19 bases between them. The CDR3 extends over 17 amino acids. The CDR3 DNA reads TGCGCCAGCAGCCAAGGGGGCATAGGGGGGGTCCGAGAGACCCAGTACTTC. Its protein product is CASSQGGIGGVRETQYF.

The V and J genes are TRBV5-1 and TRBJ2-7; D is perhaps TRBD1 (5 bases). Germline lookup yields CDR1 SGHRS and CDR2 YFSETQ. The length of the CDR3 is 15 residues. Trimming removed 0 bases from V and 6 bases from J, with 16 bases in between. The DNA of the CDR3 is TGCGCCAGCAGCTTGGCCACAGGCATCCTCCTCGAGCAGTACTTC. Translation: CASSLATGILLEQYF.

This chain connects TRBV5-4 to TRBJ2-2; D remains unclear. With 4 bases removed from V and 1 base from J, the gap between germline ends came to 11 bases. Germline CDR1 reads SGHNT; CDR2 reads YYREEE (reference sequence). The CDR3 extends over 15 amino acids. The CDR3 loop reads CASSTQRKNTGELFF. CDR3 coding DNA: TGTGCCAGCAGCACACAGAGAAAGAACACCGGGGAGCTGTTTTTT.

This chain uses TRBV29-1 with TRBJ2-1; 11 nucleotides align to TRBD2. The CDR3 is 16 residues long. J was trimmed by 5 bases and V by 3 bases; bases with no gene match: 9. CDR1 and CDR2 from the germline V gene are SQVTM and ANQGSEA. The CDR3 here is CSVDILPSGRNNEQFF. The CDR3 coding sequence is TGCAGCGTTGATATCTTGCCTAGCGGGAGGAACAATGAGCAGTTCTTC.

The chain couples TRBV29-1 to TRBJ2-7; unclear D gene. CDR3 size: 12 residues. Germline CDR1 is SQVTM and CDR2 is ANQGSEA. V was shortened by 4 bases and J by 2 bases, with 9 bases between the two germline ends. The CDR3 sequence: CSVVENTYEQYF. CDR3 coding DNA: TGCAGCGTTGTGGAGAATACCTACGAGCAGTACTTC.

The chain recombines TRBV4-3 with TRBJ2-5; a weak D match, TRBD1 (6 bases). Germline CDR1 LGHNA, CDR2 YSLEER. V was trimmed by 0 bases and J by 5 bases, leaving 19 bases between them. The CDR3 is 17 amino acids. CDR3 loop: CASSQDRFRRGGETQYF. The DNA for the CDR3 is TGCGCCAGCAGCCAAGATAGGTTTCGCAGGGGCGGGGAGACCCAGTACTTC.

The chain has TRBV11-2 and TRBJ1-1; D not certain. The CDR3 runs 12 residues. CDR1 and CDR2 from the germline V gene are SGHAT and FQNNGV. Trimming removed 5 bases at V and 4 bases at J, with 8 bases between. This CDR3 reads CASSGGSTEAFF. The CDR3 DNA follows: TGTGCCAGCAGCGGAGGGAGCACTGAAGCTTTCTTT.

The chain recombines TRBV5-4 with TRBJ2-1; 8 positions agree with TRBD1. Germline V gene lookup returns CDR1 SGHNT and CDR2 YYREEE (reference sequence). V lost 5 bases to trimming and J lost 2 bases; unmatched junction nucleotides: 3. The CDR3 loop spans 14 amino acids. The CDR3 DNA is TGTGCCAGCAGTAAGGACAGGGCCTACAATGAGCAGTTCTTC. Translation: CASSKDRAYNEQFF.

This clone appeared a single time. The chain carries TRBV7-8 and TRBJ1-3; D remains unclear. The V and J ends lost 5 bases and 0 bases respectively, with 8 bases between them. The CDR3 length is 14 residues. Germline assignment: CDR1 SGHVS and CDR2 FQNEAQ. CDR3 in amino acids: CASSLIISGNTIYF. CDR3 DNA sequence: TGTGCCAGCAGCCTTATAATCTCTGGAAACACCATATATTTT.

The chain links TRBV7-2 to TRBJ2-5; 7 bases match TRBD1. The length of the CDR3 is 14 residues. V was clipped by 3 bases and J by 3 bases; unmatched bases: 4. The germline gives CDR1 SGHTA, CDR2 FQGNSA. Here the CDR3 reads CASSLTGHEETQYF. Written as DNA, the CDR3 is TGTGCCAGCAGCTTGACAGGGCACGAAGAGACCCAGTACTTC.

This clone was observed a single time. The J gene is TRBJ2-5, the V gene TRBV29-1; D may be TRBD1 (6 bases). The ends were cut back, 7 bases at V and 2 bases at J, with 11 bases in the middle. The CDR3 sequence is 12 residues long. The germline V gene has CDR1 SQVTM and CDR2 ANQGSEA. The CDR3 DNA is TGCAGCGCCGGGACAAGGCAAGAGACCCAGTACTTC. It is translated as CSAGTRQETQYF.

V usage is TRBV29-1 and J usage is TRBJ2-7, with 13 bases identical to TRBD2. CDR1 is SQVTM, CDR2 ANQGSEA, per germline. With 6 bases clipped from V and 6 bases from J, the junction kept 2 bases outside the gene matches. This CDR3 has 12 residues. The CDR3 reads CSVTSGRFEQYF. The CDR3 DNA sequence: TGCAGCGTGACTAGCGGGAGGTTCGAGCAGTACTTC.

This sequence joins TRBV4-1 and TRBJ1-3; D call uncertain. Germline V gene data show CDR1 as MGHRA and CDR2 as YSYEKL. CDR3 length equals 17 residues. The germline V and J ends were trimmed by 0 bases and 4 bases, with 16 bases remaining between them. The CDR3 coding sequence is TGCGCCAGCAGCCAAGAAGCGGGGTCGGGGTCGGGAAACACCATATATTTT. This sequence encodes CASSQEAGSGSGNTIYF.

This rearrangement joins TRBV5-6 to TRBJ1-5; the D is unclear. V shed 4 bases and J shed 1 base, with 6 bases lying between them. CDR1 is SGHDT, CDR2 YYEEEE, per germline. This CDR3 has 13 residues. CDR3 loop: CASSRGSNQPQHF. The DNA for the CDR3 is TGTGCCAGCAGCCGAGGCAGCAATCAGCCCCAGCATTTT.

The CDR3 loop is CASSKGAQAGTEAFF. The CDR3 DNA sequence: TGTGCCAGCAGCAAGGGGGCCCAAGCGGGCACTGAAGCTTTCTTT. This rearrangement joins TRBV11-3 to TRBJ1-1; 7 bases match TRBD1. With 5 bases clipped from V and 4 bases from J, the junction kept 10 bases outside the gene matches. Looked up from germline, CDR1 is SGHNT and CDR2 is YENEEA. The length of the CDR3 is 15 residues.

CDR3 coding DNA: TGTGCCAGCCAAAGGGGCTACGAGCAGTACTTC. Translated: CASQRGYEQYF. The rearrangement links TRBV27 to TRBJ2-7; possibly TRBD1 for D (5 bases). The CDR3 has 11 residues. Germline assignment: CDR1 MNHEY and CDR2 SMNVEV (reference sequence). V lost 8 bases and J 3 bases, leaving 8 bases between the germline ends.

The CDR3: CASSLPSGPYDNEQFF. The CDR3 nucleotides are TGTGCCAGCAGCTTACCCAGCGGCCCCTACGACAATGAGCAGTTCTTC. The rearrangement joins TRBV11-2 to TRBJ2-1; TRBD2 is a possible D gene (5 bases). This CDR3 spans 16 amino acids. Deletions cut 2 bases from V and 5 bases from J, with 16 bases between. Per germline, CDR1 SGHAT and CDR2 FQNNGV.

The rearrangement uses TRBV7-8 and TRBJ1-1; 9 bases match TRBD1. This CDR3 comprises 13 residues. Germline CDR1 SGHVS, CDR2 FQNEAQ. The trim removed 5 bases at V and 6 bases at J, leaving 4 bases unmatched. Here the CDR3 DNA reads TGTGCCAGCAGCCCCCGGACAGGGGCTGAAGCTTTCTTT. It codes for CASSPRTGAEAFF.